This T cell receptor (beta chain) is from a study of blood T cell repertoires in COVID-19. About the research overall: Sample material is recorded as cDNA or gDNA derived from T cells, B-cell-depleted T cells, or PBMCs.

CDR3 length: 19 amino acids. Germline V gene data show CDR1 as SGHDT and CDR2 as YYEEEE. With 4 bases clipped from V and 8 bases from J, the junction kept 21 bases outside the gene matches. The repertoire was sequenced with immunoSEQ multiplex PCR; TCRdb's copy has only in-frame clones and lacks some. The table lists about 37,000 clones, 75% to 85% of them singletons. The sequencing input was peripheral blood. The TCR originated in a woman in her 70s with acute or convalescent COVID-19. The chain joins TRBV5-6 to TRBJ2-1; 10 bases are a match to TRBD1. The CDR3 region has the DNA TGTGCCAGCAGCCTTTGGACAGGGGGTGGGAGCGGTGTATGGGATGAGCAGTTCTTC. It is translated as CASSLWTGGGSGVWDEQFF.